The rows below give T cell receptor beta chains drawn from one sample of a study of T-cell reconstitution after alpha-beta-depleted transplantation in children. TCRdb processed the PCR reads anew with MiXCR; each CDR3 protein has one entry. The table includes some 72,000 distinct CDR3 sequences, approximately 7.3% detected once. The sample in question was PBMCs from the stem cell graft donor, obtained from the stem cell graft. The source of these receptors is a human donor who donated a stem cell graft to a child with acute lymphoblastic leukemia. CDR3s include the opening cysteine and the closing phenylalanine or tryptophan. D genes are given only for firm matches. Clone size is not always given. Where it is, it says once, few, many or a class for expanded clones.

v_call: TRBV5-1; clone_size: many; d_call: .; j_call: TRBJ2-1; cdr3_nt: TGCGCCAGCAGCTTGGAGGGAAACCCCTACAATGAGCAGTTCTTC; cdr3_aa: CASSLEGNPYNEQFF
v_call: TRBV6-5; clone_size: many; d_call: TRBD1; j_call: TRBJ1-3; cdr3_nt: TGTGCCAGCATCCGACCCGGGACAGGGGGTACCCCATCTGGAAACACCATATATTTT; cdr3_aa: CASIRPGTGGTPSGNTIYF
v_call: TRBV7-2; clone_size: many; d_call: .; j_call: TRBJ1-5; cdr3_nt: TGTGCCAGCAGCCCCAGGGAGAGCAATCAGCCCCAGCATTTT; cdr3_aa: CASSPRESNQPQHF
v_call: TRBV7-2; clone_size: .; d_call: .; j_call: TRBJ1-2; cdr3_nt: TGTGCCAGCCGCTTAGGGGGGTCGGACTATGGCTACACCTTC; cdr3_aa: CASRLGGSDYGYTF
v_call: TRBV12-3/TRBV12-4; clone_size: many; d_call: .; j_call: TRBJ2-1; cdr3_nt: TGTGCCAGCAGTCGTGACGATGGGGGAGTGGGAATTGAGCAGTTCTTC; cdr3_aa: CASSRDDGGVGIEQFF
v_call: TRBV24-1; clone_size: .; d_call: .; j_call: TRBJ2-2; cdr3_nt: TGTGCCACCAGTGGGGCAGGGGCTTTCACCGGGGAGCTGTTTTTT; cdr3_aa: CATSGAGAFTGELFF
v_call: TRBV5-1; clone_size: many; d_call: TRBD2; j_call: TRBJ2-1; cdr3_nt: TGCGCCAGCAGCTTCTGGACTAGCGGTTCCTACAATGAGCAGTTCTTC; cdr3_aa: CASSFWTSGSYNEQFF
v_call: TRBV5-1; clone_size: many; d_call: TRBD2; j_call: TRBJ2-1; cdr3_nt: TGCGCCAGCAGCTTAACTAGCGGGTCTTACAATGAGCAGTTCTTC; cdr3_aa: CASSLTSGSYNEQFF
v_call: TRBV12-2; clone_size: many; d_call: .; j_call: TRBJ2-1; cdr3_nt: TGTGCAAGTCGCGCGGGCCCCGAACAATTCTACAATGAGCAGTTCTTC; cdr3_aa: CASRAGPEQFYNEQFF
v_call: TRBV6-5; clone_size: .; d_call: TRBD1; j_call: TRBJ2-7; cdr3_nt: TGTGCCAGCAGTTACCTAACAACAGGGGTTCACGAGCAGTACTTC; cdr3_aa: CASSYLTTGVHEQYF
v_call: TRBV15; clone_size: few; d_call: TRBD2; j_call: TRBJ2-2; cdr3_nt: TGTGCCACCAGCAGAGCTAGCGGCGTTGGTGAGCTGTTTTTT; cdr3_aa: CATSRASGVGELFF
v_call: TRBV27; clone_size: few; d_call: .; j_call: TRBJ1-6; cdr3_nt: TGTGCCAGCAGTTTGGAGGGGGTGGCTGGTTCACCCCTCCACTTT; cdr3_aa: CASSLEGVAGSPLHF
v_call: TRBV7-9; clone_size: many; d_call: .; j_call: TRBJ1-1; cdr3_nt: TGTGCCAGCAGCTCCCCCGGGACGGCGAACACTGAAGCTTTCTTT; cdr3_aa: CASSSPGTANTEAFF
v_call: TRBV7-9; clone_size: many; d_call: .; j_call: TRBJ1-5; cdr3_nt: TGTGCCAGCAGTTTGGCAGAGCCTGGTACTCAGCCCCAGCATTTT; cdr3_aa: CASSLAEPGTQPQHF
v_call: TRBV5-1; clone_size: many; d_call: .; j_call: TRBJ2-3; cdr3_nt: TGCGCCAGCAGCCCCACGCCCCGCGGGATCACAGATACGCAGTATTTT; cdr3_aa: CASSPTPRGITDTQYF
v_call: TRBV28; clone_size: many; d_call: .; j_call: TRBJ1-1; cdr3_nt: TGTGCCAGCAGTTTTTGGGTGGGGAACACTGAAGCTTTCTTT; cdr3_aa: CASSFWVGNTEAFF
v_call: TRBV27; clone_size: many; d_call: .; j_call: TRBJ1-1; cdr3_nt: TGTGCCAGCAGTTCTCTACTCTTACAGGGAGGTGAAGCTTTCTTT; cdr3_aa: CASSSLLLQGGEAFF
v_call: TRBV12-3/TRBV12-4; clone_size: many; d_call: TRBD1; j_call: TRBJ1-5; cdr3_nt: TGTGCCAGCAGTCCAGGGGGCGGTCAGCCCCAGCATTTT; cdr3_aa: CASSPGGGQPQHF
v_call: TRBV10-3; clone_size: many; d_call: .; j_call: TRBJ2-1; cdr3_nt: TGTGCCATCAGTGCGACCCATCCGGCTGAGCAGTTCTTC; cdr3_aa: CAISATHPAEQFF
v_call: TRBV5-1; clone_size: many; d_call: .; j_call: TRBJ1-1; cdr3_nt: TGCGCCAGCAGCTTGGGGGCTGGGAACACTGAAGCTTTCTTT; cdr3_aa: CASSLGAGNTEAFF
v_call: TRBV19; clone_size: many; d_call: TRBD1; j_call: TRBJ2-4; cdr3_nt: TGTGCCAGTAGCCAAGAGGGACAGGGACGAAACATTCAGTACTTC; cdr3_aa: CASSQEGQGRNIQYF
v_call: TRBV10-3; clone_size: many; d_call: TRBD1; j_call: TRBJ1-1; cdr3_nt: TGTGCCATCAAACAGAGGGACAGAGTGAACACTGAAGCTTTCTTT; cdr3_aa: CAIKQRDRVNTEAFF
v_call: TRBV4-2; clone_size: many; d_call: TRBD1; j_call: TRBJ2-1; cdr3_nt: TGTGCCAGCAGCCCGCCGGGACAGGGAAAGTACAATGAGCAGTTCTTC; cdr3_aa: CASSPPGQGKYNEQFF
v_call: TRBV11-2; clone_size: many; d_call: .; j_call: TRBJ1-1; cdr3_nt: TGTGCCAGCAGGGCCGTAGTGACTGAAGCTTTCTTT; cdr3_aa: CASRAVVTEAFF